This T cell receptor (beta chain) was identified in a study of blood T cells in healthy people across ages. About the study: About one barcoded beta molecule per two T cells was captured by template switching.

For the second PCR, which ran for about 6 to 12 cycles, a sample-barcoded 5' primer and a J-beta primer mix were used. Each TCR beta cDNA got a 12-nucleotide random molecular identifier. TCRdb reprocessed the 5' RACE reads via MiXCR and lists one record per CDR3 protein. Found here are nearly 800,000 distinct CDR3 sequences, approximately 60% of them singletons; the top ten hold approximately 24%. This CDR3 is 12 amino acids long. The germline CDR1 and CDR2 sequences are LGHNA and YSLEER. Notes on the study in general: CMV infection status of these donors was not known. Since the PBMCs were unsorted, naive and antigen-experienced cells could not be conclusively compared.

Comments on this clonotype: Its antigen is still unknown. A much larger clone lies one base from this, so it may be a read error.

The chain couples TRBV4-3 to TRBJ1-3; no reliable D call. The sequenced sample consisted of blood. The receptor comes from a man aged 35 to 55 in good health. For the CDR3, the DNA is TGCGCCAGCAGCCAAGAAGGAAACACCACATATTTT. Its translation is CASSQEGNTTYF.